This T cell receptor (beta chain) emerged from a study of identical twins. Germline V gives CDR1 MGHDK, CDR2 SYGVNS. Trimming at V came to 5 bases and at J to 3 bases, leaving 7 bases not matched to a gene. This CDR3 has 14 amino acids. This clonotype was observed a few times. Its antigen is undetermined. TCRdb redid the calling of the 5' RACE reads with MiXCR, one entry per CDR3 protein. The sample has under 350,000 distinct CDR3 sequences, less than 9.5% seen once. Findings and caveats of the study: For out-of-frame beta sequences, excess twin sharing was weaker. The same donors were not followed; conclusions instead depended on cross-sectional statistical analysis. Fewer insertions marked abundant cord blood beta clonotypes; young adult naive trended weakly, memory not at all.

This sample was also put to use in a study of yellow fever vaccine responses in identical twins. That report adds: A vaccine T cell response that seemed partly convergent and partly personalized was reported in twins.

The sequence was collected from a woman aged 18-29 years in good health. This chain uses TRBV25-1 with TRBJ2-7; 7 bases match TRBD2. Material: CD8+ T cells sorted from blood. As DNA, the CDR3 is TGTGCCAGCAGTATCAGCGGGGACTTCTACGAGCAGTACTTC. Amino acid sequence: CASSISGDFYEQYF.